This TCR beta chain was sequenced during a study of CD8+ T cells in alopecia areata. Extracted from the samples, RNA was reverse transcribed into cDNA to serve as the sequencing template. The repertoire was sequenced with immunoSEQ multiplex PCR; TCRdb's copy has only in-frame clones and lacks some. The sample gives roughly 140,000 clones, around half of which show up once; approximately 19% is in the top ten. Germline V CDR1 and CDR2: WSHSY, SAAADI. Trimming pared 8 bases from V and 0 bases from J, leaving 4 bases between. The CDR3 extends over 11 amino acids. The V and J genes are TRBV10-2 and TRBJ1-1; no firm D call. The sample here was CD8+ T cells sorted from blood, taken at week 0. The TCR sequence derives from a human donor with alopecia areata. The CDR3 reads CASGMNTEAFF. CDR3 DNA sequence: TGCGCCAGCGGTATGAACACTGAAGCTTTCTTT.